This TCR beta chain was found in a study of beta chain features in type 1 diabetes. Germline CDR1 is SGHVS and CDR2 is FQNEAQ. CDR3 size: 14 residues. The V and J ends lost 1 base and 5 bases respectively, with 9 bases between them. What was sequenced were expressed TCRB transcripts, since all of the isolated RNA had been reverse transcribed. Produced via immunoSEQ multiplex PCR; TCRdb's table is partial and in-frame only. The data show under 950,000 clones, about a sixth seen once. This clone was seen only a few times. The sample was naive CD4+ T cells from blood. The chain carries TRBV7-8 and TRBJ2-1; the D gene is possibly TRBD2 (5 bases). This clonotype was obtained from a woman under 30 in good health. The chain's CDR3 is CASSLELGNNEQFF. As DNA, the CDR3 is TGTGCCAGCAGCTTAGAACTAGGCAACAATGAGCAGTTCTTC.